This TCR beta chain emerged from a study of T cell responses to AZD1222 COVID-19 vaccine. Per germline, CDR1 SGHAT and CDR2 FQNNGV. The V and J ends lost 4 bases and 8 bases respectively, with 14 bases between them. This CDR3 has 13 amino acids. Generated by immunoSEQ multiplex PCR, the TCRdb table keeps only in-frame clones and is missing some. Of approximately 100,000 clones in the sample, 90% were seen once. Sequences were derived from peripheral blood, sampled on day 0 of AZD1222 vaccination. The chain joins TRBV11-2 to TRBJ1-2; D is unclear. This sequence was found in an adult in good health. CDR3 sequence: CASSSSGLGGYTF. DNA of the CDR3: TGTGCCAGCAGCTCCTCGGGGTTGGGGGGCTACACCTTC.